The sample holds many counts of the clone carrying this T cell receptor (beta chain). What it binds is unknown. The data stem from a study of regulatory T cells in long-lasting Graves disease. Germline CDR1 DFQATT, CDR2 SNEGSKA (reference sequence). The V and J ends lost 2 bases and 4 bases respectively, with 12 bases between them. The CDR3 length is 14 residues. Overall study findings and caveats: Less diverse TCR repertoires were seen in persistent Graves' patients than in newly diagnosed ones. TRBV28 was favored in persistent disease, as were TRBJ1-2 and TRBJ2-5.

CDR3 regions were amplified by Arm-PCR using iRepertoire HTBI primers to build TCR beta libraries. TCRdb processed the multiplex PCR reads anew with MiXCR; each CDR3 protein has one entry. The sample shows about 540,000 distinct CDR3 sequences, around an eighth of them seen only once. Time point noted: newly diagnosed GD, antithyroid drugs for less than 3 months. RNA from PBMCs was the source of the TCR library. These data were also filed under a second study, of T cells in Graves' hyperthyroidism and ophthalmopathy.

The sequence came from a man aged 25 to 40 with Graves disease. The specimen comprised peripheral blood mononuclear cells (PBMCs), sampled at new diagnosis, from a patient treated with antithyroid drugs. The genes are TRBV20-1 and TRBJ2-1, with TRBD2 as a possible D gene (5 bases). The CDR3 DNA follows: TGCAGTGCTAGAAGGGCGGGCCCTTACAATGAGCAGTTCTTC. Protein: CSARRAGPYNEQFF.